Listed here are 4 T cell receptor beta chains from one sample, sequenced in a study of OX40 agonist ivuxolimab in advanced cancers. This table comes from immunoSEQ multiplex PCR, and its TCRdb copy is limited to in-frame clones, with some not included. Of tens of thousands of clones in the sample, around 85% were seen once. The material sequenced was CD4+ or CD8+ T cells sorted from blood, taken in a trial of the OX40 agonist ivuxolimab. All receptors come from an adult with an advanced solid tumor such as melanoma, head and neck, liver or kidney cancer.

The chain uses TRBV7-9 and TRBJ2-1; the match to TRBD2 covers 8 bases. CDR1 is SEHNR and CDR2 is FQNEAQ in the germline V gene (reference sequence). The CDR3 length is 15 residues. The ends lost 5 bases at V and 10 bases at J; junction bases unmatched: 13. The CDR3 loop is CASSPGGGGYYEQFF. The DNA of the CDR3 is TGTGCCAGCAGCCCGGGAGGGGGTGGGTATTACGAGCAGTTCTTC.

This clone was counted once. This chain joins TRBV7-9 and TRBJ2-3; D is unclear. Trimming removed 1 base at V and 6 bases at J, with 8 bases between. The CDR3 is 13 amino acids. CDR1 SEHNR and CDR2 FQNEAQ come from the germline V gene (reference sequence). The CDR3 loop is CASSLGGWDTQYF. Here the CDR3 DNA reads TGTGCCAGCAGCTTAGGTGGTTGGGATACGCAGTATTTT.

The chain recombines TRBV7-2 with TRBJ1-2; the D is unclear. V shed 3 bases and J shed 3 bases, with 11 bases lying between them. There are 14 residues in the CDR3. The V gene's germline CDR1 is SGHTA and CDR2 FQGNSA. Here the CDR3 DNA reads TGTGCCAGCAGCTTTCCAGGTGCCCACTATGGCTACACCTTC. Its translation is CASSFPGAHYGYTF.

The chain recombines TRBV4-2 with TRBJ1-2; 7 bases are shared with TRBD1. The germline V gene encodes CDR1 LGHNA and CDR2 YNFKEQ. The CDR3 is made up of 14 amino acids. With V trimmed by 4 bases and J by 7 bases, 9 bases remained unmatched. The CDR3 nucleotides are TGTGCCAGCAGCCTTCCCACAGGGGCGTTTGGCTACACCTTC. This gives the protein CASSLPTGAFGYTF.